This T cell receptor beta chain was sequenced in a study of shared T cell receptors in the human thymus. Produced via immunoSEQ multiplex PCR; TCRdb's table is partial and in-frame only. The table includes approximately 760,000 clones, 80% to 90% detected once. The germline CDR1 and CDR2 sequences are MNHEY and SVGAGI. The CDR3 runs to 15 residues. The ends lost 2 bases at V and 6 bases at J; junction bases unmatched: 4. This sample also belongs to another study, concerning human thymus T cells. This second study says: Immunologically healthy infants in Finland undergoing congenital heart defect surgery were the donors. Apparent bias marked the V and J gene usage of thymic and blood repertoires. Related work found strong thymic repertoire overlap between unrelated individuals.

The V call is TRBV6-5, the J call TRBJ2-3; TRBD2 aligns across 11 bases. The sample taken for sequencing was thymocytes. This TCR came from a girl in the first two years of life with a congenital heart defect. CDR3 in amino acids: CASSYVAGGMDTQYF. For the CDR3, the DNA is TGTGCCAGCAGTTACGTAGCGGGGGGGATGGATACGCAGTATTTT.